These 11 T cell receptor beta chains originate from one sample sequenced in a study of vaccination effects on CD4 cells after COVID-19. The antigens these receptors bind are not known. Clones were read by immunoSEQ multiplex PCR, and TCRdb kept only the in-frame ones, dropping some. The sample consists of roughly 33,000 clones, around 74% of them appearing once. Upon completion of more than eight days in culture, CD4+ T cells were isolated. PCR confirmed that the person was infected with SARS-CoV-2 between March and December 2020. Vaccination of participants consisted of two doses of either the BNT162b2 or mRNA-1273 vaccine. Sample: CD4+ T cells from PBMCs cultured without peptide, taken after COVID-19 vaccination. These receptors originate from a human donor who had a prior SARS-CoV-2 infection.

V gene TRBV9 combines with J gene TRBJ2-5, with D unresolved. The CDR3 is made up of 16 amino acids. The germline V and J ends were trimmed by 2 bases and 2 bases, with 16 bases remaining between them. Germline V gene lookup returns CDR1 SGDLS and CDR2 YYNGEE. For the CDR3, the DNA is TGTGCCAGCAGCGTGGTGTACATAGAACCACAAGAGACCCAGTACTTC. It is translated as CASSVVYIEPQETQYF.

In its sample, this clone was seen a few times. The chain combines TRBV6-5 with TRBJ2-5, with 9 bases aligning to TRBD1. Trimming removed 0 bases from V and 8 bases from J; junction bases left unmatched: 10. There are 16 residues in the CDR3. The V gene's germline CDR1 is MNHEY and CDR2 SVGAGI. DNA of the CDR3: TGTGCCAGCAGTTACTCGAATCCCCCGGGACAGGGTACCCAGTACTTC. Its protein product is CASSYSNPPGQGTQYF.

This clone was seen a handful of times. This chain joins TRBV14 and TRBJ1-6; D gene unclear. This CDR3 comprises 13 residues. V dropped 2 bases and J dropped 8 bases, with 7 bases sitting between them. CDR1 SGHDN and CDR2 FVKESK come from the germline V gene. CDR3 protein: CASSQRVYSPLHF. The CDR3, as DNA: TGTGCCAGCAGCCAACGGGTTTATTCACCCCTCCACTTT.

The chain links TRBV7-2 to TRBJ1-1, with D maybe TRBD1 (5 bases). In germline, CDR1 is SGHTA, CDR2 FQGNSA. V was clipped by 6 bases and J by 3 bases, with 14 bases between them. This CDR3 has 14 residues. This chain's CDR3 is CASSPGIRDTEAFF. In DNA, the CDR3 is TGTGCCAGCAGTCCAGGGATCAGGGACACTGAAGCTTTCTTT.

The chain recombines TRBV19 with TRBJ1-2; 9 bases align to TRBD1. The CDR3 is 16 amino acids. V shed 5 bases, J shed 2 bases, and the junction held 9 bases outside the gene matches. Looked up from germline, CDR1 is LNHDA and CDR2 is SQIVND (reference sequence). CDR3 in amino acids: CASSPRTGGMNYGYTF. DNA for the CDR3: TGTGCCAGTAGTCCGAGAACAGGGGGCATGAACTATGGCTACACCTTC.

The chain has TRBV29-1 and TRBJ1-1; 7 nucleotides match TRBD1. V dropped 7 bases and J dropped 4; count of bases not matched to a gene: 6. The CDR3 is 12 amino acids. The V gene's germline CDR1 is SQVTM and CDR2 ANQGSEA. The CDR3 DNA reads as TGCAGCGCGCGGACAGGAGGCACTGAAGCTTTCTTT. Protein product: CSARTGGTEAFF.

The chain employs TRBV6-2 or TRBV6-3 and TRBJ2-1, with D perhaps TRBD1 (6 bases). Germline V gene data show CDR1 as MNHEY and CDR2 as SVGEGT. The CDR3 runs 15 residues. V gave up 6 bases and J gave up 6 bases, with 18 bases separating them. CDR3 residues: CASSPTRPQGNEQFF. The CDR3 coding sequence is TGTGCCAGCAGCCCTACCAGACCACAGGGCAATGAGCAGTTCTTC.

This sequence joins TRBV6-6 and TRBJ1-1; 7 nucleotides agree with TRBD1. The CDR3 is made up of 16 amino acids. Germline V gene lookup returns CDR1 MNHNY and CDR2 SVGAGI (reference sequence). V lost 7 bases and J lost 1; bases outside the gene matches: 12. The CDR3 spells CASTLPRGTANTEAFF. The DNA for the CDR3 is TGTGCCAGCACCTTACCCCGCGGGACAGCGAACACTGAAGCTTTCTTT.

This chain joins TRBV19 and TRBJ2-7, with D possibly being TRBD2 (6 bases). Germline CDR1 reads LNHDA; CDR2 reads SQIVND (reference sequence). The CDR3 totals 14 residues. V lost 4 bases, J lost 1 base, and 11 bases lay in between. The DNA of the CDR3 is TGTGCCAGTAGTAGCGGGATGGGGTCCTACGAGCAGTACTTC. Translating it yields CASSSGMGSYEQYF.

The chain is built from TRBV7-9 and TRBJ1-1; D unclear. This CDR3 has 13 residues. Germline CDR1 and CDR2: SEHNR and FQNEAQ (reference sequence). V lost 3 bases to trimming and J lost 1 base, with 6 bases between them. This CDR3 reads CASSFDTNTEAFF. The CDR3 DNA reads TGTGCCAGCAGCTTTGACACGAACACTGAAGCTTTCTTT.

The chain combines TRBV6-1 with TRBJ2-7, with TRBD2 matching 10 bases. Germline V CDR1 and CDR2: MNHNS, SASEGT. This CDR3 spans 14 amino acids. With 3 bases clipped from V and 7 bases from J, the junction kept 6 bases outside the gene matches. CDR3: CASSEASGSLEQYF. In DNA form, the CDR3 reads TGTGCCAGCAGTGAGGCTAGCGGGAGTCTTGAGCAGTACTTC.